A single sample gave rise to the 28 T cell receptor beta chains below, sequenced in a study of T-cell memory formation after mild COVID-19. TCRdb reprocessed the 5' RACE reads via MiXCR and lists one record per CDR3 protein. The sample holds about 200,000 distinct CDR3 sequences; about 17% are singletons and the top ten take roughly 2.6%. The sequenced sample was PBMCs or a T cell subset sorted from them (not recorded which). The source of these receptors is an adult woman who had mild COVID-19 (a few samples of this study predate the infection). Cell type and time point are not known.

This clonotype was seen at least ten times. The gene calls are TRBV7-9 and TRBJ2-7, with 14 bases identical to TRBD2. V lost 5 bases and J lost 2; bases outside the gene matches: 8. The CDR3 is 17 amino acids. Germline CDR1 is SEHNR and CDR2 is FQNEAQ (reference sequence). The CDR3 region has the DNA TGTGCCAGCAGCCGAGGGACTAGCGGGAGCCACACCTACGAGCAGTACTTC. Amino acid sequence: CASSRGTSGSHTYEQYF.

The chain has TRBV6-5 and TRBJ2-1; D possibly uses TRBD1 or TRBD2 (6 bases each). Germline V gives CDR1 MNHEY, CDR2 SVGAGI. V was pared by 2 bases and J by 7 bases, with 15 bases between. CDR3 length: 15 residues. The CDR3 loop is CASSYKGGWRNEQFF. The CDR3, as DNA: TGTGCCAGCAGTTACAAGGGGGGATGGAGGAATGAGCAGTTCTTC.

This clonotype has only a few counts. V and J are TRBV6-5 and TRBJ1-2; tentatively, D is TRBD1 (6 bases). Germline CDR1 and CDR2: MNHEY and SVGAGI. Trimming removed 2 bases at V and 7 bases at J, with 8 bases between. There are 12 residues in the CDR3. CDR3 sequence: CASSYNRVGYTF. DNA of the CDR3: TGTGCCAGCAGTTACAACAGGGTTGGCTACACCTTC.

The chain links TRBV7-6 to TRBJ2-1; D remains ambiguous. There are 13 residues in the CDR3. Germline CDR1 is SGHVS and CDR2 is FNYEAQ. V shed 2 bases and J shed 6 bases, with 8 bases lying between them. As DNA, the CDR3 is TGTGCCAGCAGCTTACAAGGCGTCAATGAGCAGTTCTTC. It is translated as CASSLQGVNEQFF. The full variable domain, with the rest looked up from reference TRBV7-6 and TRBJ2-1, is GAGVSQSPRYKVTKRGQDVALRCDPISGHVSLYWYRQALGQGPEFLTYFNYEAQQDKSGLPNDRFSAERPEGSISTLTIQRTEQRDSAMYRCASSLQGVNEQFFGPGTRLTVL.

This clonotype was observed a few times. In DNA form, the CDR3 reads TGCGCCAGCAGCTTGGACGGGTATCAGCCCCAGCATTTT. It translates to CASSLDGYQPQHF. The chain employs TRBV5-1 and TRBJ1-5; D call uncertain. V lost 0 bases and J 5 bases, leaving 6 bases between the germline ends. CDR1 SGHRS and CDR2 YFSETQ come from the germline V gene. The length of the CDR3 is 13 residues.

V is TRBV12-3 or TRBV12-4 and J is TRBJ1-1; D gene unclear. This CDR3 has 11 amino acids. V was pared by 4 bases and J by 11 bases, with 11 bases between. CDR3 sequence (DNA): TGTGCCAGCAGTTCGATACGGCGGGCTTTCTTT. Its translation: CASSSIRRAFF.

The chain has TRBV4-3 and TRBJ1-2, with D possibly TRBD1 on 5 matching bases. Between the trimmed V and J ends, which lost 0 bases and 4 bases, there was a span of 15 bases. The CDR3 sequence is 16 residues long. Germline values: CDR1 LGHNA, CDR2 YSLEER. CDR3: CASSQDYGARSYGYTF. CDR3 in DNA: TGCGCCAGCAGCCAAGACTATGGGGCACGTAGCTATGGCTACACCTTC.

The gene calls are TRBV7-2 and TRBJ2-1; D could derive from TRBD1 or TRBD2 (5 bases each). This CDR3 contains 16 residues. Trimming left V 2 bases short and J 4 bases short, with 15 bases between. Germline CDR1 is SGHTA and CDR2 is FQGNSA. The CDR3 sequence is CASSLRGQGRYNEQFF. In DNA, the CDR3 is TGTGCCAGCAGCTTAAGAGGGCAGGGTAGGTACAATGAGCAGTTCTTC.

This clonotype was picked up a small number of times. V usage is TRBV6-5 and J usage is TRBJ1-2; 9 nucleotides agree with TRBD1. The ends lost 6 bases at V and 4 bases at J; junction bases unmatched: 6. The CDR3 is 14 amino acids. Looked up from germline, CDR1 is MNHEY and CDR2 is SVGAGI. The CDR3 DNA sequence: TGTGCCAGCAGGGCGGACAGGGGTGGCTATGGCTACACCTTC. Protein sequence: CASRADRGGYGYTF.

This clonotype was picked up a small number of times. The CDR3 region has the DNA TGTGCCAGCAGCCAAGGTCAGGGACTAATGAACACTGAAGCTTTCTTT. Its protein product is CASSQGQGLMNTEAFF. The chain uses TRBV3-1 and TRBJ1-1; D perhaps matches TRBD1 (5 bases). Germline CDR1 reads LGHDT; CDR2 reads YNNKEL (reference sequence). The V and J ends lost 1 base and 0 bases respectively, with 12 bases between them. CDR3 length: 16 amino acids. The full variable domain, rest sourced from reference TRBV3-1 and TRBJ1-1, is DTAVSQTPKYLVTQMGNDKSIKCEQNLGHDTMYWYKQDSKKFLKIMFSYNNKELIINETVPNRFSPKSPDKAHLNLHINSLELGDSAVYFCASSQGQGLMNTEAFFGQGTRLTVV.

There are a few counts of this clonotype. This chain links TRBV7-8 with TRBJ2-2, with D perhaps given as TRBD1 or TRBD2 (5 bases each). Germline V gene data show CDR1 as SGHVS and CDR2 as FQNEAQ. The ends were cut back, 2 bases at V and 0 bases at J, with 13 bases in the middle. This CDR3 comprises 17 residues. The CDR3 protein is CASSLSGALTNTGELFF. The CDR3 region has the DNA TGTGCCAGCAGCTTATCCGGGGCCCTAACGAACACCGGGGAGCTGTTTTTT.

The V call is TRBV19, the J call TRBJ1-1, with unresolved D. This CDR3 spans 15 amino acids. V dropped 7 bases and J dropped 0 bases, with 15 bases sitting between them. The germline V gene encodes CDR1 LNHDA and CDR2 SQIVND (reference sequence). CDR3 nucleotides: TGTGCCAGTAAAAGGGAGGGTTCCATGAACACTGAAGCTTTCTTT. It yields the protein CASKREGSMNTEAFF.

The chain carries TRBV30 and TRBJ2-1, with TRBD1 matching 7 bases. In germline, CDR1 is GTSNPN, CDR2 SVGIG (reference sequence). The CDR3 is 15 residues long. Losses at the gene ends were 0 bases for V and 5 bases for J; bases not matched to a gene: 7. CDR3 nucleotide sequence: TGTGCCTGGAGTGTAGAAGGGGGCATCAACAATGAGCAGTTCTTC. This encodes CAWSVEGGINNEQFF.

The V and J genes are TRBV20-1 and TRBJ2-1; TRBD1 agrees at 10 bases. The ends lost 6 bases at V and 4 bases at J; junction bases unmatched: 9. The CDR3 is 15 residues long. Germline V lookup: CDR1 DFQATT, CDR2 SNEGSKA (reference sequence). CDR3 bases: TGCAGTGCGGTTCCCGGGACAGGGGTTTACAATGAGCAGTTCTTC. It translates to CSAVPGTGVYNEQFF.

This chain connects TRBV10-3 to TRBJ2-5, with D perhaps TRBD2 (5 bases). V lost 6 bases and J lost 1, with 15 bases in between. Germline V gives CDR1 ENHRY, CDR2 SYGVKD. The CDR3 has 15 amino acids. CDR3 DNA: TGTGCCATCAGCTCTTTCTCGGGGTCCCAAGAGACCCAGTACTTC. This gives the protein CAISSFSGSQETQYF.

Only a few counts were recorded for this clonotype. This sequence joins TRBV19 and TRBJ2-1; 8 bases match TRBD2. After removal of 5 bases from V and 10 bases from J, the junction contained 13 bases not matched to a gene. The CDR3 spans 15 residues. Looked up from germline, CDR1 is LNHDA and CDR2 is SQIVND (reference sequence). CDR3 residues: CASSVTPGLVGEQFF. Here the CDR3 DNA reads TGTGCCAGTAGTGTAACACCGGGACTAGTGGGCGAGCAGTTCTTC.

The chain combines TRBV7-3 with TRBJ2-1; D not certain. Trimming cost V 0 bases and J 10 bases, with 7 bases left between them. Germline CDR1 is SGHTA and CDR2 is FQGTGA. The CDR3 is made up of 12 amino acids. The CDR3 DNA is TGTGCCAGCAGCTTAACACCGAACGAGCAGTTCTTC. Translated, it gives CASSLTPNEQFF. Full variable domain (outside the CDR3, taken from reference TRBV7-3 and TRBJ2-1): GAGVSQTPSNKVTEKGKYVELRCDPISGHTALYWYRQSLGQGPEFLIYFQGTGAADDSGLPNDRFFAVRPEGSVSTLKIQRTERGDSAVYLCASSLTPNEQFFGPGTRLTVL.

V gene TRBV18 combines with J gene TRBJ2-1, with 9 bases aligning to TRBD2. The germline CDR1 and CDR2 sequences are KGHSH and LQKENI. Trimming cost V 4 bases and J 4 bases; bases outside gene matches: 5. The length of the CDR3 is 15 residues. CDR3 nucleotide sequence: TGTGCCAGCTCACTTAGACTAGCGGAGTACAATGAGCAGTTCTTC. Its protein product is CASSLRLAEYNEQFF.

This clonotype was counted between two and nine times. The rearrangement joins TRBV6-6 to TRBJ2-1; D remains ambiguous. CDR1 MNHNY and CDR2 SVGAGI come from the germline V gene (reference sequence). V was trimmed by 7 bases and J by 7 bases, leaving 20 bases between them. The CDR3 has 15 amino acids. The CDR3 nucleotides read TGTGCCAGCACCGACGGGCTGAAGGACGGGAATGAGCAGTTCTTC. This codes for CASTDGLKDGNEQFF.

This chain connects TRBV7-8 to TRBJ2-3, with D hard to call. The V end was cut by 1 base, the J end by 14 bases, with 7 bases between. CDR3 length: 10 amino acids. Germline-derived CDR1 and CDR2 are SGHVS and FQNEAQ. The DNA for the CDR3 is TGTGCCAGCAGCTTAGGTGTGCTGTATTTT. Encoded protein: CASSLGVLYF.

This clonotype has just a few counts. This chain uses TRBV5-4 with TRBJ2-7; 12 nucleotides align to TRBD2. This CDR3 is built from 16 residues. V lost 4 bases to trimming and J lost 3 bases; unmatched junction nucleotides: 8. Germline lookup yields CDR1 SGHNT and CDR2 YYREEE (reference sequence). CDR3 coding DNA: TGTGCCAGCAGCCCATCCCTAGCGGGGGGGTTCTACGAGCAGTACTTC. This encodes CASSPSLAGGFYEQYF. The whole variable domain, remainder taken from reference TRBV5-4 and TRBJ2-7, is ETGVTQSPTHLIKTRGQQVTLRCSSQSGHNTVSWYQQALGQGPQFIFQYYREEENGRGNFPPRFSGLQFPNYSSELNVNALELDDSALYLCASSPSLAGGFYEQYFGPGTRLTVT.

This clonotype was found many times. The rearrangement links TRBV20-1 to TRBJ2-1; D remains ambiguous. This CDR3 contains 13 residues. Germline CDR1 DFQATT, CDR2 SNEGSKA (reference sequence). Trimming left V 0 bases short and J 10 bases short, with 13 bases between. In DNA, the CDR3 is TGCAGTGCTAGAGATCCCCTATCTTTGGAGCAGTTCTTC. It encodes CSARDPLSLEQFF.

The V gene is TRBV12-3 or TRBV12-4, the J gene TRBJ1-1, with D perhaps TRBD1 (5 bases). The length of the CDR3 is 13 residues. V was pared by 7 bases and J by 4 bases, with 13 bases between. The CDR3 loop reads CASNSPGRTEAFF. DNA of the CDR3: TGTGCCAGCAACTCCCCGGGGCGCACTGAAGCTTTCTTT.

The J gene is TRBJ2-5, the V gene TRBV4-2; D is ambiguous. CDR3 length equals 14 residues. The V end was cut by 1 base, the J end by 0 bases, with 6 bases between. Per germline, CDR1 LGHNA and CDR2 YNFKEQ. DNA for the CDR3: TGTGCCAGCAGCCAAGCCCTAAACCAAGAGACCCAGTACTTC. The encoded protein is CASSQALNQETQYF.

The V gene is TRBV7-9, the J gene TRBJ2-3, with TRBD2 identical over 10 bases. Germline V gene sequence: CDR1 SEHNR, CDR2 FQNEAQ (reference sequence). Unmatched junction bases numbered 5, after V lost 4 bases and J lost 1 base. The CDR3 is made up of 16 amino acids. CDR3 sequence (DNA): TGTGCCAGCAGCTGGCCCGGGACTAGCGGCACAGATACGCAGTATTTT. Amino acids: CASSWPGTSGTDTQYF.

The V call is TRBV5-1, the J call TRBJ2-1, with TRBD2 matching over 8 bases. V was pared by 2 bases and J by 9 bases, with 10 bases of the junction left unmatched. The CDR3 extends over 15 amino acids. The germline V gene encodes CDR1 SGHRS and CDR2 YFSETQ. For the CDR3, the DNA is TGCGCCAGCAGCTTAGCGGGAGACATAGGTGCTGAGCAGTTCTTC. This translates into CASSLAGDIGAEQFF.

This chain uses TRBV11-3 with TRBJ2-3; D gene unclear. V gave up 1 base and J gave up 2 bases, with 13 bases separating them. The CDR3 extends over 16 amino acids. Germline values: CDR1 SGHNT, CDR2 YENEEA. CDR3 residues: CASSLVFEAHTDTQYF. In nucleotides, the CDR3 is TGTGCCAGCAGCTTAGTCTTTGAGGCGCACACAGATACGCAGTATTTT.

This clonotype was picked up a small number of times. The chain combines TRBV3-1 with TRBJ2-6; 9 nucleotides agree with TRBD1. The ends lost 7 bases at V and 0 bases at J; junction bases unmatched: 7. The germline gives CDR1 LGHDT, CDR2 YNNKEL (reference sequence). The CDR3 runs 17 residues. CDR3 loop: CASNLGQGISGANVLTF. The CDR3 bases are TGTGCCAGCAACTTGGGACAGGGTATCTCTGGGGCCAACGTCCTGACTTTC.